This entry features one T cell receptor (beta chain) sequence. The target antigen is unknown. The data were taken from a study of CD8 T cells in ankylosing spondylitis. This CDR3 spans 15 amino acids. Germline CDR1 and CDR2: SGHRS and YFSETQ. V dropped 7 bases and J dropped 2 bases, with 16 bases sitting between them. The study, taken as a whole, reports: From matched ankylosing spondylitis synovial fluid, disease-linked clones were reportedly recovered at significantly enriched levels.

A quantitative 5'-RACE method, one with molecular barcodes, was used to make TCR beta libraries. One entry per CDR3 protein results from TCRdb running MiXCR on the 5' RACE reads. In the table there are about 240,000 distinct CDR3 sequences, about 9.1% of which are singletons. The rearrangement links TRBV5-1 to TRBJ2-1; D is possibly TRBD2 (7 bases). This clonotype originated in a male donor with ankylosing spondylitis or in good health (not recorded which). What was sequenced was blood, either unsorted or a sorted T cell fraction (not recorded which). In DNA form, the CDR3 reads TGCGCCAGCTGGGGGGGAGGGGGGACCTACAATGAGCAGTTCTTC. Translation: CASWGGGGTYNEQFF.